This T cell receptor (beta chain) was obtained from a study of blood T cell repertoires in COVID-19. Overall study: Sites across the United States, Italy and Spain contributed samples from acute and convalescent COVID-19.

Germline V gives CDR1 LNHDA, CDR2 SQIVND (reference sequence). The length of the CDR3 is 14 residues. The V gene end was trimmed by 6 bases and the J gene end by 2 bases; junction bases not matched to a gene: 4. Libraries were prepared by immunoSEQ multiplex PCR; TCRdb keeps only in-frame clonotypes and omits some of them. The repertoire includes about 300,000 clones, roughly 87% of them detected once, and approximately 2.4% sits in the top ten. This chain connects TRBV19 to TRBJ1-3; TRBD1 matches 7 bases. The sequence was collected from a man aged 18 to 29 with active or convalescent COVID-19. The sample consisted of peripheral blood. This CDR3 is CASSQGTAGNTIYF. The CDR3 coding sequence is TGTGCCAGTAGCCAAGGGACAGCTGGAAACACCATATATTTT.